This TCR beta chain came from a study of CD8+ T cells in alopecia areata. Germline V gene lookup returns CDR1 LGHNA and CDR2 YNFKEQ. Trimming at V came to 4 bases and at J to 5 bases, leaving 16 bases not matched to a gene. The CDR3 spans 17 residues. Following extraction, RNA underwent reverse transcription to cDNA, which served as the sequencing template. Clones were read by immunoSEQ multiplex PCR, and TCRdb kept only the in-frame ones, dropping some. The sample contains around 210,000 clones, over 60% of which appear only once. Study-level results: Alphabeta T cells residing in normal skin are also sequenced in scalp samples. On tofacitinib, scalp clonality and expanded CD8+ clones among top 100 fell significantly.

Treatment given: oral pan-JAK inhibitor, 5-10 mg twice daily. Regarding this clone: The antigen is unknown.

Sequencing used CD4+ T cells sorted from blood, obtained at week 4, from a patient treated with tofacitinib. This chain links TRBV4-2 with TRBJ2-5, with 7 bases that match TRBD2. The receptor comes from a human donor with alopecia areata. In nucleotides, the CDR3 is TGTGCCAGCAGCCCCCGGGGGAGGGGAGCAACTGGGGAGACCCAGTACTTC. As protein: CASSPRGRGATGETQYF.